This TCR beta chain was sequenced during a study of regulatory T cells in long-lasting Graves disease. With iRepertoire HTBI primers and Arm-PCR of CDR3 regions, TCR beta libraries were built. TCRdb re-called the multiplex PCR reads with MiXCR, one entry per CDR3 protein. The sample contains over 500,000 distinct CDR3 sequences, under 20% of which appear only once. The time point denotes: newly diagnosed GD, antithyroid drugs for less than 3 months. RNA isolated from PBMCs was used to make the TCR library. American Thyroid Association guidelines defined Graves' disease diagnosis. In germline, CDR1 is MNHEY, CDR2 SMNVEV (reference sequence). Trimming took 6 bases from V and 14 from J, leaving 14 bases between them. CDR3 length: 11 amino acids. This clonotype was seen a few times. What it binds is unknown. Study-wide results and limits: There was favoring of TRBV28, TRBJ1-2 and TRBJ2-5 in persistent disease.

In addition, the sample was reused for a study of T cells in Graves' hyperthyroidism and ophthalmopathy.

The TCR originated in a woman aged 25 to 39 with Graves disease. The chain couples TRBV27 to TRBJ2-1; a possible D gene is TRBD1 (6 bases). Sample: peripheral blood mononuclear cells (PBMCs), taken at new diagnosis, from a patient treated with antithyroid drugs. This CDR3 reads CASSQGGRKFF. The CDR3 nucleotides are TGTGCCAGCAGCCAAGGGGGACGGAAGTTCTTC.